Listed below are T cell receptor beta chains from one sample, sequenced in a study of T cell responses to AZD1222 COVID-19 vaccine. Clones were sequenced by immunoSEQ multiplex PCR, and TCRdb holds only the in-frame ones, with some missing. The data show around 79,000 clones, about 91% seen once. The sample was peripheral blood, taken on day 0 of AZD1222 vaccination. The receptor source for this set is an adult in good health. Each CDR3 is given with its conserved first and last residue. A D gene is named only where the DNA matches it firmly. Rows may omit the clone size; those that give it use once, few, many or a size class.

V	J	size	D	DNA	CDR3
TRBV18	TRBJ2-4	NA	TRBD1	TGTGCCAGCTCACCTGCGGACAGGGACAAAAACATTCAGTACTTC	CASSPADRDKNIQYF
TRBV6-5	TRBJ1-6	NA	NA	TGTGCCAGCAGTTACAGGGAATATTCACCCCTCCACTTT	CASSYREYSPLHF
TRBV18	TRBJ2-3	NA	TRBD1	TGTGCCAGCTCACCTTTCACAGGGGCTGCAGATACGCAGTATTTT	CASSPFTGAADTQYF
TRBV11-2	TRBJ2-7	NA	NA	TGTGCCAGCCGGGGTACCGAGCAGTACTTC	CASRGTEQYF
TRBV24-1	TRBJ2-3	NA	TRBD2	TGTGCCACCAGTGATTTGGGAGCGGGGGGAATCACAGATACGCAGTATTTT	CATSDLGAGGITDTQYF
TRBV27	TRBJ2-5	few	NA	TGTGCCAGCAGTTTATCGTGGGATCAAGAGACCCAGTACTTC	CASSLSWDQETQYF
TRBV9	TRBJ1-2	NA	NA	TGTGCCAGCACCAGAGAGGGGGGCGCGGGGTATGGCTACACCTTC	CASTREGGAGYGYTF
TRBV13	TRBJ2-7	once	TRBD2	TGTGCCAGCAGCTTAGTTGCGGGAGGCCAAGAGCAGTACTTC	CASSLVAGGQEQYF
TRBV6-5	TRBJ1-2	NA	NA	TGTGCCAGCAGCGCGACCGGGACCAACTATGGCTACACCTTC	CASSATGTNYGYTF
TRBV6-5	TRBJ2-1	NA	TRBD2	TGTGCCAGCAGGGGAACTAGCGGGAGTAATGAGCAGTTCTTC	CASRGTSGSNEQFF
TRBV28	TRBJ1-3	NA	NA	TGTGCCAGCAGTACTTGGAGTACAGGGAACTCTGGAAACACCATATATTTT	CASSTWSTGNSGNTIYF
TRBV12-3/TRBV12-4	TRBJ1-5	few	NA	TGTGCCAGCAGTTTTCAGGGGTACCAGCCCCAGCATTTT	CASSFQGYQPQHF
TRBV3-1/TRBV3-2	TRBJ1-4	NA	NA	TGTGCCAGCAGCCAAGAGGCTAATGAAAAACTGTTTTTT	CASSQEANEKLFF
TRBV15	TRBJ2-3	NA	NA	TGTGCCACCAGGCCGGAGAGTAGCACAGATACGCAGTATTTT	CATRPESSTDTQYF
TRBV28	TRBJ1-2	few	NA	TGTGCCAGCAGTTTAGTAGGGACACCAATTAACTATGGCTACACCTTC	CASSLVGTPINYGYTF
TRBV5-1	TRBJ2-3	NA	NA	TGCGCCAGCAGCCCCTGGGGCGGGGGCACAGATACGCAGTATTTT	CASSPWGGGTDTQYF